The sequence of this TCR beta chain was determined in a study of T cells after yellow fever vaccination. Overall study findings and caveats: Abundant bulk-population clonotypes could contaminate the FACS-sorted repertoires. Reappearance after the booster was observed for most primary-vaccination clones (roughly 97% CD4, roughly 90% CD8).

CDR3 length equals 18 residues. Deletions cut 0 bases from V and 0 bases from J, with 17 bases between. Germline V gene lookup returns CDR1 SNHLY and CDR2 FYNNEI. TCRdb redid the calling of the 5' RACE reads with MiXCR, one entry per CDR3 protein. The top ten hold 28% of the sample, which has about 50,000 distinct CDR3 sequences, around 7% seen once. This clonotype was observed many times. What it binds is unknown. The receptor comes from a man in his late teens or twenties who received the YFV17D yellow fever vaccine. The chain links TRBV2 to TRBJ2-5; no definite D call. The source material was CD8+ T cells sorted from PBMCs, sampled approximately 16 days after the first yellow fever vaccination. The CDR3 coding sequence is TGTGCCAGCAGTGAAGCGCCGGTCTTGACCGACTACCAAGAGACCCAGTACTTC. Its protein product is CASSEAPVLTDYQETQYF.